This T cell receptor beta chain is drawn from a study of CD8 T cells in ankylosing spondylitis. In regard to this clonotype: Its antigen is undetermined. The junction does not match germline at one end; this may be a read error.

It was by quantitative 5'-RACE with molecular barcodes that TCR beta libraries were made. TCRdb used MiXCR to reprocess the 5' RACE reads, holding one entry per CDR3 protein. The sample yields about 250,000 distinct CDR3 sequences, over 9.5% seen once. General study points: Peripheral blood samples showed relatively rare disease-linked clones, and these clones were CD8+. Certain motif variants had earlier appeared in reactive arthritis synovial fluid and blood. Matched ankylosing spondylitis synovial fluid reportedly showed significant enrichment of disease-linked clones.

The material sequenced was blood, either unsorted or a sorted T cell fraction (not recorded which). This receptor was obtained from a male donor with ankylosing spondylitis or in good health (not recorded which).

CDR3 in amino acids: CSSSSGTGNGMWTEAFF. CDR3 nucleotide sequence: TGTTCCAGCAGCTCTGGGACAGGGAATGGAATGTGGACTGAAGCTTTCTTT. The V and J genes are TRBV7-9 and TRBJ1-1, with 9 bases aligning to TRBD1. This CDR3 region has 17 residues. Germline-derived CDR1 and CDR2 are SEHNR and FQNEAQ (reference sequence).